This TCR beta chain originates from a study of beta chain features in type 1 diabetes (dated by TCRdb to the late 2010s). Broadly, across the study: Patients and healthy donors did not differ in mean age, gender distribution, total cell number or subset yield. A total of 100 million to 140 million sorted cells were examined across all samples, and the number of cells per subset was strongly correlated with RNA yield. The study compared the TCRB repertoires of sorted circulating CD4+ T cell subsets in recently diagnosed type 1 diabetes patients with those in matched healthy donors. Regulatory and stem cell-like memory subsets were obtained from only 8 patients and roughly 8 healthy donors, while naive and central memory subsets were obtained from all 30 or so donors. Here is what the overall study found, with its caveats: In all four CD4+ subsets, TCRB CDR3 length was moderately but significantly shorter in type 1 diabetes patients. Patients with type 1 diabetes made fewer insertions and deleted more nucleotides at VDJ recombination sites, implying thymic rearrangement abnormalities. Because cDNA was sequenced instead of genomic DNA, activated cells with high expression could be over-represented, although the groups did not differ in activation or CD3 levels. PCR might favor shorter templates, but patient and control samples were amplified and corrected together, so any skew would affect both groups equally. HLA sub-analyses involved small numbers of individuals, so any influence of HLA type on TCRB rearrangement remained unresolved. The naive, central memory and regulatory TCRB repertoires appeared to resemble one another more closely among patients than among healthy donors.

About this clone: What this receptor recognizes is not known. Base qualities are not provided; no much larger clone lies one nucleotide away.

Each donor gave one peripheral blood draw, averaging roughly 0.11 L, which was collected into heparinised tubes. Naive, central memory, regulatory and stem cell-like memory CD4+ T cells were sorted on a BD FACSAria II using a panel including CD45RO, CCR7, CD25, CD127, CD95 and CD27. All sorted populations exceeded 95% purity. PBMCs were isolated immediately by Lymphoprep density gradient centrifugation and stained directly without culture. So that batch effects would be minimized, each experiment stained and sorted samples in pairs, pairing one healthy donor with one patient. The entire isolated RNA was reverse transcribed using the High Capacity cDNA Reverse Transcription Kit, and thus expressed TCRB transcripts were sequenced. Deep immunoSEQ sequencing was performed on naive, central memory and regulatory T cell samples, with an average of around 3.4 million total reads per sample. Sorted cells were lysed in RLT buffer and RNA was extracted with DNase-treated RNeasy Micro or Mini kits, depending on cell number. Each cell subset was processed separately to prevent cross-contamination, with patient and healthy donor samples processed together. Using the immunoSEQ multiplex PCR, TCRB sequences were amplified from cDNA into 87-bp fragments spanning the CDR3 region. Amplicons were sequenced on the Illumina HiSeq platform. As for the original processing: Synthetic template baselines were used to correct PCR bias computationally, reads within Hamming distance 2 were collapsed, and singletons that could not be merged were discarded. Reads were aligned to IMGT to assign V, D and J genes, CDR3 length, and insertions or deletions at six rearrangement sites. Clonotype counts were normalized to sorted cell number within each subset before computing true diversity and Gini coefficients with the tcR R package. Repertoire sharing was quantified using the overlap coefficient calculated on TCRB nucleotide sequences. Out-of-frame TCRB sequences from naive cells were analyzed to stand in for the pre-selection repertoire. TCRdb carries this immuneACCESS record with in-frame sequences only. Its versions omit some clonotypes, under half of them owing to an unresolved V gene in the studies checked, with the rest unexplained. V, J and clone size are those of that table, while D and trimming were read from the DNA. The sample table records 250,000 or so clones; about 63% of these occur just once. The ten largest account for approximately 0.053% of the sample.

CDR1 ENHRY and CDR2 SYGVKD were looked up in the germline V gene. The CDR3 runs 14 amino acids, cysteine and phenylalanine included. Only CDR3 DNA remains: 42 bases, in frame from the first base. Here V drops 2 bases and J drops 8 bases, and the junction holds 6 bases not matched to any gene. Recombination connected TRBV10-3 to TRBJ1-2; TRBD1 lines up with 9 middle nucleotides. Sequenced: naive CD4+ T cells from blood. This specimen's cell subset or site label, per the study, means: true naive CD4+ T cells. This TCR came from a man between 25 and 39 years old in good health. The DNA is as follows: TGTGCCATCAGTGAGCTACAGGGGGCGGGCGGCTACACCTTC. Its protein reads: CAISELQGAGGYTF.